This T cell receptor (beta chain) was captured in a study of blood T cell repertoires in COVID-19. The wider study: COVID-19 samples collected from the United States, Italy and Spain covered acute and convalescent phases.

The method was immunoSEQ multiplex PCR; TCRdb's version includes in-frame clones alone and lacks a portion of them. The sample records approximately 50,000 clones, over 75% being singletons. This CDR3 is built from 17 residues. CDR1 MNHNY and CDR2 SVGAGI come from the germline V gene (reference sequence). The ends lost 5 bases at V and 8 bases at J; junction bases unmatched: 15. The source of this sequence is a man in his forties or fifties with active COVID-19. Input material: peripheral blood. V and J are TRBV6-6 and TRBJ2-5; TRBD2 agrees at 12 bases. CDR3 nucleotide sequence: TGTGCCAGCAGTCGCCCGACTAGCGGGAGCGCTCCGGTCACCCAGTACTTC. Protein sequence: CASSRPTSGSAPVTQYF.